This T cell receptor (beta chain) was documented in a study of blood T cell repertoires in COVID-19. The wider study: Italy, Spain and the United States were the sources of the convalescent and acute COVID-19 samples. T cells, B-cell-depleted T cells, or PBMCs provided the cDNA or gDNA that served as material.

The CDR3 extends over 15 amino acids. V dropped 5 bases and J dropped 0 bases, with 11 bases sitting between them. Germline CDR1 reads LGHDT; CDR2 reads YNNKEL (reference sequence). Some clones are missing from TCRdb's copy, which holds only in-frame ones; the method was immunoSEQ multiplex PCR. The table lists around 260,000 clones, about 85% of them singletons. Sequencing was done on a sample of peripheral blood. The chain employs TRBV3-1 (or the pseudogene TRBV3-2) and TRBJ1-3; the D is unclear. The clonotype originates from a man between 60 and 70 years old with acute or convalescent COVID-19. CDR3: CASSSGSVSGNTIYF. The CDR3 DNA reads TGTGCCAGCAGCTCCGGGTCCGTCTCTGGAAACACCATATATTTT.